The rows below give T cell receptor beta chains drawn from one sample of a study of T cells in Graves' hyperthyroidism and ophthalmopathy. TCRdb independently ran MiXCR on the multiplex PCR reads; one entry per CDR3 protein. This repertoire shows 690,000 or so distinct CDR3 sequences, around a sixth found once; its top ten account for 16%. The source material was blood. The receptors were gathered from a woman aged 45-65 years with Graves' hyperthyroidism that later progressed to Graves' ophthalmopathy. CDR3s include the opening cysteine and the closing phenylalanine or tryptophan. Fields, in order: V gene, J gene, clone size, D gene, CDR3 length, CDR3 protein, CDR3 DNA. A D gene is named only where the DNA matches it firmly. Clone size is stated in some rows and not others, as once, few, many or a class when expanded.

TRBV18	TRBJ1-5	.	.	17	CASSPSWRTDSNQPQHF	TGTGCCAGCTCACCCAGCTGGAGAACGGATAGCAATCAGCCCCAGCATTTT
TRBV6-1	TRBJ2-1	.	TRBD2	16	CASRDGGAGTYNEQFF	TGTGCCAGCAGGGACGGGGGGGCAGGGACCTACAATGAGCAGTTCTTC
TRBV6-1	TRBJ2-2	.	.	13	CASSGVPPGELFF	TGTGCCAGCTCCGGGGTCCCCCCCGGGGAGCTGTTTTTT
TRBV3-1	TRBJ1-4	.	TRBD1	16	CASSHSNGTDNEKLFF	TGTGCCAGCAGCCATTCCAACGGGACAGATAATGAAAAACTGTTTTTT
TRBV5-1	TRBJ1-1	.	.	11	CASSEHTEAFF	TGCGCCAGCAGTGAACACACTGAAGCTTTCTTT
TRBV29-1	TRBJ1-1	many	.	12	CSVVLGNTEAFF	TGCAGCGTTGTTTTAGGGAACACTGAAGCTTTCTTT
TRBV2	TRBJ2-7	many	.	13	CASSEALISEQYF	TGTGCCAGCAGTGAAGCGCTTATATCCGAGCAGTACTTC
TRBV4-2	TRBJ2-3	.	.	15	CASSARMEGTDTQYF	TGTGCCAGCAGCGCGAGGATGGAGGGCACAGATACGCAGTATTTT
TRBV5-1	TRBJ1-1	.	.	14	CASSSEPGTTEASF	TGCGCCAGCAGCTCGGAACCGGGGACGACTGAAGCTTCCTTT
TRBV3-1	TRBJ2-7	many	.	15	CASSQGRVSSHEQYF	TGTGCCAGCAGCCAAGGGAGGGTCAGCTCTCACGAGCAGTACTTC
TRBV7-2	TRBJ2-7	.	.	14	CASSSRQQSYEQYF	TGTGCCAGCAGCTCGCGACAGCAGTCTTACGAGCAGTACTTC
TRBV6-1	TRBJ1-5	.	TRBD1	13	CASHRGPNQPQHF	TGTGCCAGTCACAGGGGTCCCAATCAGCCCCAGCATTTT
TRBV2	TRBJ1-2	few	.	17	CASSDWGRGRGNYGYTF	TGTGCCAGCAGTGATTGGGGGAGGGGACGGGGTAACTATGGCTACACCTTC
TRBV13	TRBJ2-7	many	.	13	CASSLRQYYEQYF	TGTGCCAGCAGCTTAAGACAGTACTACGAGCAGTACTTC
TRBV10-3	TRBJ2-1	.	TRBD2	15	CAISFSGRAFDEQFF	TGTGCCATCAGTTTCAGCGGGAGGGCCTTTGATGAGCAGTTCTTC
TRBV6-2/TRBV6-3	TRBJ2-1	few	TRBD1	16	CASSYVTGGFYNEQFF	TGTGCCAGCAGTTACGTGACAGGGGGCTTCTACAATGAGCAGTTCTTC
TRBV5-1	TRBJ1-1	many	.	14	CASSWGGGAAEAFF	TGCGCCAGCAGCTGGGGTGGGGGTGCCGCTGAAGCTTTCTTT
TRBV7-8	TRBJ1-5	.	.	14	CASSRGGDNQPQHF	TGTGCCAGCAGCAGAGGCGGGGACAATCAGCCCCAGCATTTT
TRBV27	TRBJ1-2	many	.	13	CASSAGTFYGYTF	TGTGCCAGCAGTGCCGGGACGTTCTATGGCTACACCTTC
TRBV6-1	TRBJ1-1	many	.	16	CASSPSGGQVNTEAFF	TGTGCCAGCAGTCCGTCAGGAGGTCAAGTGAACACTGAAGCTTTCTTT
TRBV3-1	TRBJ2-3	few	TRBD2	16	CASSSPEAGETDTQYF	TGTGCCAGCAGCTCCCCCGAAGCGGGGGAAACAGATACGCAGTATTTT
TRBV5-1	TRBJ1-2	.	.	16	CASSSLGQTSFSGYTF	TGTGCCAGCAGCTCCCTTGGACAGACTAGTTTCTCTGGCTACACCTTC
TRBV5-1	TRBJ1-4	.	.	15	CASSLLTATNEKLFF	TGCGCCAGCAGCCTCCTTACGGCAACTAATGAAAAACTGTTTTTT
TRBV12-3/TRBV12-4	TRBJ1-4	few	TRBD1	15	CASSRDRGPSEKLFF	TGTGCCAGCAGCCGGGACAGGGGGCCCAGTGAAAAACTGTTTTTT
TRBV5-1	TRBJ2-3	many	.	18	CASSFLPGGESSTDTQYF	TGCGCCAGCAGCTTTCTACCGGGCGGGGAGTCTAGCACAGATACGCAGTATTTT
TRBV6-1	TRBJ1-6	few	.	13	CATSLTILSPLHF	TGTGCCACGTCATTGACGATTCTGTCACCCCTCCACTTT
TRBV12-3/TRBV12-4	TRBJ2-7	many	.	14	CASSFSRSSYEQYF	TGTGCCAGCAGTTTTTCCCGGAGCTCCTACGAGCAGTACTTC
TRBV30	TRBJ2-5	many	.	12	CAWSVSSETQYF	TGTGCCTGGAGTGTATCCTCGGAGACCCAGTACTTC
TRBV6-1	TRBJ2-4	.	.	15	CASSELRDAKNIQYF	TGTGCCAGCAGTGAACTCAGGGATGCCAAAAACATTCAGTACTTC
TRBV27	TRBJ1-2	many	.	15	CASSPEEGNIYGYTF	TGTGCCAGCAGTCCCGAGGAGGGCAATATCTATGGCTACACCTTC
TRBV30	TRBJ2-3	.	.	13	CAWILPIYDTQYF	TGTGCCTGGATCCTCCCGATTTATGATACGCAGTATTTT
TRBV24-1	TRBJ1-4	.	TRBD1	16	CATSDMHRGRGEKLFF	TGTGCCACCAGTGATATGCACAGGGGGCGCGGTGAAAAACTGTTTTTT
TRBV3-1	TRBJ2-7	.	TRBD1	17	CASSQDWGQGPTYEQYF	TGTGCCAGCAGCCAAGATTGGGGACAGGGACCTACCTACGAGCAGTACTTC
TRBV11-1	TRBJ2-1	.	.	14	CASSLEYPANGQFF	TGTGCCAGCAGCTTAGAGTACCCGGCGAATGGGCAGTTCTTC
TRBV3-1	TRBJ2-7	many	.	16	CASSQSRGRGDYEQYF	TGTGCCAGCAGCCAATCTCGCGGCAGGGGGGACTACGAGCAGTACTTC
TRBV3-1	TRBJ2-7	many	TRBD2	17	CASSQDPSGPLSYEQYF	TGTGCCAGCAGCCAAGATCCTAGCGGGCCACTCTCCTACGAGCAGTACTTC
TRBV12-3/TRBV12-4	TRBJ1-1	.	.	11	CASSFYWVAFF	TGTGCCAGCAGTTTTTATTGGGTAGCTTTCTTT
TRBV27	TRBJ1-1	many	.	14	CASNLRGPNTEAFF	TGTGCCAGCAACTTACGGGGGCCGAACACTGAAGCTTTCTTT
TRBV11-2	TRBJ1-2	many	TRBD1	13	CASSPWTGGGYTF	TGTGCCAGCAGCCCCTGGACAGGGGGTGGCTACACCTTC
TRBV3-1	TRBJ1-1	many	.	12	CASSQGRSEAFF	TGTGCCAGCAGCCAAGGACGGTCTGAAGCTTTCTTT
TRBV6-1	TRBJ2-1	few	.	13	CATFVTGNNEQFF	TGTGCCACCTTTGTGACGGGGAACAATGAGCAGTTCTTC
TRBV12-3/TRBV12-4	TRBJ2-5	.	TRBD1	16	CASSLYPDRGQKTQYF	TGTGCCAGCAGTTTATATCCGGACAGGGGGCAAAAGACCCAGTACTTC
TRBV30	TRBJ1-5	.	.	13	CAWAGYSNQPQHF	TGTGCCTGGGCAGGTTATAGCAATCAGCCCCAGCATTTT
TRBV20-1	TRBJ2-4	.	.	13	CSARAVAKNIQYF	TGCAGTGCTAGGGCCGTAGCCAAAAACATTCAGTACTTC
TRBV6-2/TRBV6-3	TRBJ2-5	.	TRBD1	15	CASSPGTGRAKTQYF	TGTGCCAGCAGCCCCGGGACAGGGAGGGCAAAGACCCAGTACTTC
TRBV2	TRBJ2-5	.	TRBD2	12	CASSDEGSGKYF	TGTGCCAGCAGTGACGAGGGTAGCGGGAAGTACTTC
TRBV5-1	TRBJ2-7	many	.	14	CASSYLGDKREQYF	TGCGCCAGCAGCTACTTAGGGGACAAGAGGGAGCAGTACTTC
TRBV2	TRBJ1-5	many	.	16	CASSDPGQDSNQPQHF	TGTGCCAGCAGTGATCCGGGACAAGATAGCAATCAGCCCCAGCATTTT
TRBV3-1	TRBJ2-3	many	.	13	CASSQRSTDTQYF	TGTGCCAGCAGCCAAAGAAGCACAGATACGCAGTATTTT
TRBV27	TRBJ2-2	.	TRBD1	16	CASSQLITGGGGELFF	TGTGCCAGCAGTCAATTAATCACAGGGGGCGGCGGGGAGCTGTTTTTT
TRBV29-1	TRBJ2-2	once	.	13	CSVTIANTGELFF	TGCAGCGTTACGATAGCGAACACCGGGGAGCTGTTTTTT
TRBV3-1	TRBJ1-5	many	.	15	CASSQAPGGNQPQHF	TGTGCCAGCAGCCAAGCTCCGGGAGGCAATCAGCCCCAGCATTTT
TRBV2	TRBJ1-1	many	TRBD1	12	CASSEEWDRAFF	TGTGCCAGCAGTGAAGAGTGGGACAGAGCTTTCTTT
TRBV6-1	TRBJ2-7	many	.	15	CASSDGGEVVYEQYF	TGTGCCAGCAGTGATGGGGGCGAGGTTGTCTACGAGCAGTACTTC